A single sample is the source of the 16 T cell receptor beta chains below, sequenced in a study of esophageal squamous cell carcinoma under preoperative chemotherapy. TCRdb reanalysed the PCR reads using MiXCR and keeps one entry per CDR3 protein. The sample shows roughly 30,000 distinct CDR3 sequences, about half of them seen only once. As to time point: before preoperative PTX-NDP chemotherapy. Sample collection occurred from a patient given preoperative chemotherapy. Receptors originate from a human donor with esophageal squamous cell carcinoma. The donor label of this sample is uncertain.

This clonotype has only a few counts. CDR3 amino acids: CATGARERPYEQYF. In DNA, the CDR3 is TGTGCCACCGGCGCAAGAGAACGTCCGTACGAGCAGTACTTC. The genes are TRBV24-1 and TRBJ2-7; no reliable D call. The germline V and J ends were trimmed by 9 bases and 4 bases, with 18 bases remaining between them. Germline V gives CDR1 KGHDR, CDR2 SFDVKD. The CDR3 runs 14 residues.

About this clonotype: Mismatch with germline at one junction end may stem from a read error. V usage is TRBV7-2 and J usage is TRBJ2-4; tentatively, D is TRBD1 (6 bases). The germline CDR1 and CDR2 sequences are SGHTA and FQGNSA. CDR3 length equals 12 residues. The CDR3 nucleotides are TGTGCCGGCAGCCTAGACCAGGGGAGTCAGTACTTC. Translation: CAGSLDQGSQYF.

This clonotype was seen more than once but under ten times. This rearrangement joins TRBV6-1 to TRBJ2-6; no firm D call. This CDR3 is 14 amino acids long. Looked up from germline, CDR1 is MNHNS and CDR2 is SASEGT. V lost 9 bases to trimming and J lost 2 bases, with 11 bases between them. The CDR3 here is CAREPCPGANVLTF. CDR3 coding DNA: TGTGCCAGAGAACCGTGTCCTGGGGCCAACGTCCTGACTTTC.

In regard to this clonotype: This CDR3 fails to terminate in the conserved phenylalanine or tryptophan, so it likely reflects a read error. V and J are TRBV12-3 or TRBV12-4 and TRBJ2-5; 7 nucleotides match TRBD2. The CDR3 totals 14 residues. This chain's CDR3 is CASSSSGLQESQYS. The CDR3 DNA is TGTGCCAGCAGTTCTAGCGGACTCCAAGAGTCCCAGTACTCC.

In its sample, this clonotype ranks as medium-sized. The rearrangement joins TRBV6-6 to TRBJ2-3, with TRBD2 as a possible D gene (5 bases). V lost 8 bases and J 6 bases, leaving 9 bases between the germline ends. CDR3 length: 11 amino acids. Germline CDR1 MNHNY, CDR2 SVGAGI (reference sequence). The DNA of the CDR3 is TGTGCCAGCGCAGAGCGGGATACGCAGTATTTT. Translated, it gives CASAERDTQYF.

The chain uses TRBV5-5 and TRBJ2-3; D possibly corresponds to TRBD2 (6 bases). Looked up from germline, CDR1 is SGHKS and CDR2 is YYEKEE (reference sequence). The ends were cut back, 7 bases at V and 1 base at J, with 13 bases in the middle. The CDR3 contains 14 residues. DNA for the CDR3: TGTGCCAGCCGACCTAGCGTGGGCACAGATACGCAGTATTTT. This codes for CASRPSVGTDTQYF.

Note on this clonotype: Being one base from a much bigger clone, this may be a read error. The final CDR3 position lacks the conserved phenylalanine or tryptophan, pointing to a likely read error. The chain has TRBV28 and TRBJ2-3; the D gene is possibly TRBD1 (6 bases). The CDR3 contains 14 residues. The germline gives CDR1 MDHEN, CDR2 SYDVKM. Trimming took 4 bases from V and 4 from J, leaving 12 bases between them. The DNA of the CDR3 is TGTGCCAGCAGTTCCTTTGGGGGCGCAGATACGCAGTATGTT. It is translated as CASSSFGGADTQYV.

V is TRBV20-1 and J is TRBJ1-2, with a possible D match to TRBD1 (5 bases). The CDR3 loop spans 12 amino acids. CDR1 is DFQATT, CDR2 SNEGSKA, per germline (reference sequence). V lost 3 bases, J lost 8 bases, and 13 bases lay in between. CDR3: CSASQGRFGYTF. CDR3 in DNA: TGCAGTGCTAGCCAGGGACGATTCGGCTACACCTTC.

The sample holds many counts of this clonotype. This chain links TRBV7-2 with TRBJ2-1, with 16 bases lining up with TRBD2. Trimming at V came to 5 bases and at J to 12 bases, leaving 7 bases not matched to a gene. Germline CDR1 reads SGHTA; CDR2 reads FQGNSA. The length of the CDR3 is 15 residues. As DNA, the CDR3 is TGTGCCAGCAGCCCACCGGGACTAGCGGGAGGGGGGCAGTTCTTC. Its protein product is CASSPPGLAGGGQFF.

This clonotype was counted ten times or more. V and J are TRBV6-9 and TRBJ2-7; D is uncertain. V was cut by 7 bases and J by 2 bases, with 6 bases left in between. The CDR3 extends over 11 amino acids. Germline lookup yields CDR1 MNHGY and CDR2 SVAAGI. The DNA of the CDR3 is TGTGCCAGCACTGTGCCCTACGAGCAGTACTTC. Its protein product is CASTVPYEQYF.

In its sample, this clonotype is medium-sized. This may be a read error: a much more frequent sequence differs by one nucleotide. This rearrangement joins TRBV7-6 to TRBJ2-5; tentatively, D is TRBD1 or TRBD2 (6 bases each). Germline-derived CDR1 and CDR2 are SGHVS and FNYEAQ. The V gene lost 1 base and the J gene lost 11 bases, with 20 bases spanning the gap. CDR3 length equals 15 residues. CDR3 sequence reads: CASSLEGGAYNEQYF. DNA of the CDR3: TGTGCCAGCAGCTTAGAGGGGGGTGCCTACAATGAGCAGTACTTC.

About this clonotype itself: One end of the junction does not line up with germline, which may come from a read error. The chain recombines TRBV7-3 with TRBJ2-1, with a tentative D call TRBD2 (5 bases). This CDR3 contains 13 residues. Germline CDR1 is SGHTA and CDR2 is FQGTGA. In DNA, the CDR3 is TGTGCCACGGGGTTGAAAGCCAAAAATACGCAGTACTTT. Its translation is CATGLKAKNTQYF.

The chain employs TRBV7-9 and TRBJ2-3, with D tentatively TRBD2 (6 bases). With 2 bases removed from V and 11 bases from J, the gap between germline ends came to 23 bases. CDR1 is SEHNR, CDR2 FQNEAQ, per germline (reference sequence). The CDR3 consists of 16 residues. The CDR3 reads CASSLPGTDSTDEQYF. CDR3 nucleotide sequence: TGTGCCAGCAGCTTACCCGGGACTGACAGCACAGATGAGCAGTATTTT.

The J gene is TRBJ2-4, the V gene TRBV7-3; a possible D gene is TRBD2 (6 bases). The length of the CDR3 is 17 residues. Germline V gene sequence: CDR1 SGHTA, CDR2 FQGTGA. Trimming left V 5 bases short and J 13 bases short, with 30 bases between. The CDR3 DNA sequence: TGTGCCAGCAGCGTGGTGCCGGCGGGCGGGGTCAAAAAGATCCAGTACTTC. This codes for CASSVVPAGGVKKIQYF.

This clonotype came up a few times. V is TRBV7-3 and J is TRBJ1-6; D not resolved. CDR3 length equals 13 residues. CDR1 and CDR2 from the germline V gene are SGHTA and FQGTGA. Trimming cost V 5 bases and J 0 bases, with 2 bases left between them. The CDR3 DNA reads TGTGCCAGCAGCAGCTCCTATAATTCACCCCTCCACTTT. Translating gives CASSSSYNSPLHF.

The chain carries TRBV11-3 and TRBJ2-5; 9 nucleotides match TRBD2. The CDR3 sequence is 16 residues long. V lost 0 bases to trimming and J lost 5 bases; unmatched junction nucleotides: 7. CDR1 SGHNT and CDR2 YENEEA come from the germline V gene. As DNA, the CDR3 is TGTGCCAGCAGCTTAGATAAATGGCTAGCGGGGGAGACCCAGTACTTC. Translated: CASSLDKWLAGETQYF.